This T cell receptor (beta chain) derives from a study of tumor and adjacent non-tumor tissue in lung cancer. The wider study: Patients comprised about eleven adenocarcinoma, 2 squamous cell carcinoma and 1 small cell lung cancer. Overall study results and limits: Tumor tissue had significantly higher TCR diversity than normal lung. Top 100 clones took a larger repertoire share in normal lung.

This clonotype was counted a few times. Its cognate antigen is unknown. Here the CDR3 omits its conserved ending phenylalanine or tryptophan, so a read error is the likely source. RNA was extracted from bulk tissue without any cell sorting. Three rounds of nested PCR, following a modified ARM-PCR protocol, produced the TCRbeta library. TCRdb called the multiplex PCR reads again in MiXCR, with one record for every CDR3 protein. The data hold around 140,000 distinct CDR3 sequences, with around 67% observed a single time. This sequence originates from a man aged 55-75 years with small cell lung cancer. The sample taken for sequencing was lung tumor tissue.

The CDR3 loop reads CASSLKHGSVLTS. The CDR3 bases are TGTGCCAGCAGCTTGAAGCATGGCTCCGTCCTGACTTCC. The gene calls are TRBV11-2 and TRBJ2-6, with D unresolved. The CDR3 is made up of 13 amino acids. From germline, CDR1 is SGHAT and CDR2 FQNNGV. Trimming cost V 3 bases and J 12 bases, with 12 bases left between them.